What follows are 22 T cell receptor beta chains derived from one specimen sequenced in a study of shared clonotypes between healthy human individuals. TCRdb's table, derived via immunoSEQ multiplex PCR, lists solely in-frame clones and lacks some. This table holds about 2.4 million clones, approximately 93% found once. Sequencing input: naive CD4+ T cells from PBMCs. Subset defined: CD45RA+ positively selected. The receptor set was obtained from a man between 18 and 35 years old in good health. Some clones in this sample may be carry-over from other donors' samples.

The J gene is TRBJ1-5, the V gene TRBV18, with TRBD1 identical over 10 bases. The CDR3 spans 16 residues. The ends lost 0 bases at V and 6 bases at J; junction bases unmatched: 5. CDR1 and CDR2 from the germline V gene are KGHSH and LQKENI. This chain's CDR3 is CASSPPGTGVGQPQHF. CDR3 coding DNA: TGTGCCAGCTCACCACCTGGGACAGGGGTTGGTCAGCCCCAGCATTTT.

The V gene is TRBV7-2, the J gene TRBJ2-1, with 9 bases fitting TRBD1. V shed 5 bases, J shed 10 bases, and the junction held 12 bases outside the gene matches. This CDR3 is built from 15 residues. The germline V gene encodes CDR1 SGHTA and CDR2 FQGNSA. CDR3 DNA sequence: TGTGCCAGCAGCCCCATCGGGACAGGGCTTTGGGAGCAGTTCTTC. Its translation: CASSPIGTGLWEQFF.

The J gene is TRBJ2-7, the V gene TRBV19; no reliable D call. Germline V gene lookup returns CDR1 LNHDA and CDR2 SQIVND (reference sequence). The CDR3 extends over 14 amino acids. V lost 4 bases and J 3 bases, leaving 13 bases between the germline ends. The CDR3 nucleotides read TGTGCCAGTAGTACTAATGGAGCCCTCTACGAGCAGTACTTC. Protein sequence: CASSTNGALYEQYF. Filled out from reference TRBV19 and TRBJ2-7, the complete variable domain reads DGGITQSPKYLFRKEGQNVTLSCEQNLNHDAMYWYRQDPGQGLRLIYYSQIVNDFQKGDIAEGYSVSREKKESFPLTVTSAQKNPTAFYLCASSTNGALYEQYFGPGTRLTVT.

V gene TRBV5-6 combines with J gene TRBJ2-7; D is perhaps TRBD1 (5 bases). There are 16 residues in the CDR3. Between the trimmed V and J ends, which lost 4 bases and 2 bases, there was a span of 19 bases. CDR1 is SGHDT and CDR2 is YYEEEE in the germline V gene. The CDR3 DNA follows: TGTGCCAGCAGCGTACCCAAAGGGGCTTCAACCTACGAGCAGTACTTC. It specifies CASSVPKGASTYEQYF. The full variable domain, with the rest looked up from reference TRBV5-6 and TRBJ2-7, is DAGVTQSPTHLIKTRGQQVTLRCSPKSGHDTVSWYQQALGQGPQFIFQYYEEEERQRGNFPDRFSGHQFPNYSSELNVNALLLGDSALYLCASSVPKGASTYEQYFGPGTRLTVT.

This clone was picked up one time. The same CDR3 is also encoded by other DNA sequences in this sample. The gene calls are TRBV5-1 and TRBJ2-7; D may be TRBD1 (6 bases). The CDR3 consists of 13 residues. Trimming removed 2 bases from V and 0 bases from J, with 6 bases in between. In germline, CDR1 is SGHRS, CDR2 YFSETQ. The CDR3 region is CASSLQGSYEQYF. CDR3 sequence (DNA): TGCGCCAGCAGCTTACAGGGCTCCTACGAGCAGTACTTC.

The rearrangement uses TRBV5-8 and TRBJ2-7; 7 nucleotides line up with TRBD1. The CDR3 runs to 13 residues. The V gene's germline CDR1 is SGHTS and CDR2 YDEGEE. The J segment lost 6 bases and the V segment lost 7 bases, leaving 10 bases of the junction unmatched. CDR3 protein: CASRGQGVGEQYF. The CDR3 coding sequence is TGTGCCAGCCGAGGGCAGGGGGTCGGCGAGCAGTACTTC.

This clone was seen a single time. The chain is built from TRBV11-2 and TRBJ2-3; D remains ambiguous. V lost 1 base to trimming and J lost 3 bases, with 17 bases between them. The germline CDR1 and CDR2 sequences are SGHAT and FQNNGV. The CDR3 spans 17 residues. In DNA, the CDR3 is TGTGCCAGCAGCTTAGGATGGTTAGGGAAACTTACAGATACGCAGTATTTT. This sequence encodes CASSLGWLGKLTDTQYF.

This CDR3 is CASSVPDRVGETQYF. The CDR3 DNA reads TGTGCCAGCAGCGTACCGGACAGGGTGGGGGAGACCCAGTACTTC. V gene TRBV9 combines with J gene TRBJ2-5, with 8 bases fitting TRBD1. J lost 5 bases, V lost 1 base, and 7 bases had no gene match. There are 15 residues in the CDR3. CDR1 SGDLS and CDR2 YYNGEE come from the germline V gene.

This clone was recorded once. The chain joins TRBV27 to TRBJ1-1; weak D call: TRBD1 (5 bases). Trimming removed 5 bases from V and 2 bases from J, with 15 bases in between. There are 15 residues in the CDR3. Germline V gene lookup returns CDR1 MNHEY and CDR2 SMNVEV (reference sequence). Here the CDR3 DNA reads TGTGCCAGCAGTGGCCCCCAGGGAATAAACACTGAAGCTTTCTTT. This gives the protein CASSGPQGINTEAFF.

The chain recombines TRBV7-6 with TRBJ2-1, with a tentative D call TRBD1 (6 bases). The V gene lost 2 bases and the J gene lost 3 bases, with 14 bases spanning the gap. The CDR3 has 16 residues. From germline, CDR1 is SGHVS and CDR2 FNYEAQ. The CDR3 DNA reads as TGTGCCAGCAGCTTACCGGGACACGAATTCTACAATGAGCAGTTCTTC. Translation gives CASSLPGHEFYNEQFF.

The CDR3 nucleotides read TGTGCCAGCACCACTTATGACCGGGGTCAGAGCTCCTACAATGAGCAGTTCTTC. It translates to CASTTYDRGQSSYNEQFF. The chain combines TRBV7-9 with TRBJ2-1; possible D gene TRBD2, 5 bases. This CDR3 comprises 18 residues. In germline, CDR1 is SEHNR, CDR2 FQNEAQ (reference sequence). V lost 7 bases and J lost 0, with 22 bases in between.

The genes are TRBV19 and TRBJ1-5, with 8 bases aligning to TRBD1. CDR1 is LNHDA and CDR2 is SQIVND in the germline V gene (reference sequence). V lost 5 bases, J lost 2 bases, and 8 bases stayed unmatched. This CDR3 contains 16 residues. Written as DNA, the CDR3 is TGTGCCAGTAGTGATCGGACAGGGTCAGGCAATCAGCCCCAGCATTTT. Translating gives CASSDRTGSGNQPQHF.

The V and J genes are TRBV6-1 and TRBJ1-3; D may be TRBD1 (6 bases). V was clipped by 5 bases and J by 5 bases, with 10 bases between them. Germline-derived CDR1 and CDR2 are MNHNS and SASEGT. The CDR3 extends over 13 amino acids. DNA for the CDR3: TGTGCCAGCAGTTATGGACAGAGAAACACCATATATTTT. Protein sequence: CASSYGQRNTIYF.

The chain joins TRBV19 to TRBJ2-7; a weak D match, TRBD1 (6 bases). V lost 5 bases, J lost 1 base, and 12 bases lay in between. The length of the CDR3 is 14 residues. From germline, CDR1 is LNHDA and CDR2 SQIVND (reference sequence). The CDR3 nucleotides are TGTGCCAGTAGTCTCACAGGGCCGTCCTACGAGCAGTACTTC. This codes for CASSLTGPSYEQYF. The whole variable domain, filled in from reference TRBV19 and TRBJ2-7, reads DGGITQSPKYLFRKEGQNVTLSCEQNLNHDAMYWYRQDPGQGLRLIYYSQIVNDFQKGDIAEGYSVSREKKESFPLTVTSAQKNPTAFYLCASSLTGPSYEQYFGPGTRLTVT.

The V and J genes are TRBV2 and TRBJ2-5; weak D call: TRBD1 (5 bases). The CDR3 extends over 13 amino acids. Germline V gene lookup returns CDR1 SNHLY and CDR2 FYNNEI. V was pared by 6 bases and J by 4 bases, with 12 bases between. The CDR3 bases are TGTGCCAGCAGCCAGGGAATGGGAGAGACCCAGTACTTC. It encodes CASSQGMGETQYF.

This clone occurred a few times. The rearrangement uses TRBV6-5 and TRBJ1-2, with D possibly TRBD1 on 5 matching bases. This CDR3 spans 13 amino acids. The germline V gene encodes CDR1 MNHEY and CDR2 SVGAGI. Trimming removed 2 bases at V and 8 bases at J, with 12 bases between. CDR3 nucleotide sequence: TGTGCCAGCAGTTACGCGCCAGGGTGGGGCTACACCTTC. Translation: CASSYAPGWGYTF.

The rearrangement joins TRBV5-1 to TRBJ2-1, with 8 bases that match TRBD1. In germline, CDR1 is SGHRS, CDR2 YFSETQ. Trimming cost V 4 bases and J 5 bases; bases outside gene matches: 5. The CDR3 covers 14 residues. As DNA, the CDR3 is TGCGCCAGCAGCGCCCGGACAGGGCACAATGAGCAGTTCTTC. This translates into CASSARTGHNEQFF.

This chain links TRBV4-3 with TRBJ2-2; the D is unclear. This CDR3 has 13 residues. V gave up 2 bases and J gave up 4 bases, with 5 bases separating them. Germline-derived CDR1 and CDR2 are LGHNA and YSLEER. The CDR3 region has the DNA TGCGCCAGCAGCCAACTCGTCACCGGGGAGCTGTTTTTT. The encoded protein is CASSQLVTGELFF.

In this sample, this clone turned up once. This rearrangement joins TRBV6-1 to TRBJ1-5; 8 bases are a match to TRBD1. Germline loops: CDR1 MNHNS, CDR2 SASEGT. With 0 bases clipped from V and 5 bases from J, the junction kept 3 bases outside the gene matches. The CDR3 length is 15 residues. CDR3 nucleotide sequence: TGTGCCAGCAGTGAAGCGGACAGGGAGTATCAGCCCCAGCATTTT. It encodes CASSEADREYQPQHF.

J is TRBJ1-5 and V is TRBV19; 7 positions agree with TRBD1. Germline V CDR1 and CDR2: LNHDA, SQIVND (reference sequence). The CDR3 has 16 residues. V trimming: 0 bases; J trimming: 2 bases; junction bases outside the gene matches: 4. The CDR3 loop reads CASSIERGRGNQPQHF. CDR3 DNA sequence: TGTGCCAGTAGTATAGAGAGGGGGCGCGGCAATCAGCCCCAGCATTTT.

This chain uses TRBV5-1 with TRBJ1-3; TRBD1 matches 8 bases. This CDR3 spans 17 amino acids. Losses at the gene ends were 4 bases for V and 0 bases for J; bases not matched to a gene: 9. Germline assignment: CDR1 SGHRS and CDR2 YFSETQ. CDR3 residues: CASSPGTGLNSGNTIYF. In DNA, the CDR3 is TGCGCCAGCAGCCCCGGGACAGGACTGAACTCTGGAAACACCATATATTTT.

As DNA, the CDR3 is TGTGCCAGCAGCTCATCCCAGGGGGACAGGGGCCTTCCCGGATCTGGAAACACCATATATTTT. Encoded protein: CASSSSQGDRGLPGSGNTIYF. The chain couples TRBV7-3 to TRBJ1-3; 10 nucleotides line up with TRBD1. Losses at the gene ends were 4 bases for V and 1 base for J; bases not matched to a gene: 19. Germline-derived CDR1 and CDR2 are SGHTA and FQGTGA. This CDR3 is 21 amino acids long.